This T cell receptor (beta chain) originates from a study of T-cell reconstitution after alpha-beta-depleted transplantation in children. Unique molecular identifiers were used in preparing the TCRbeta library. Each CDR3 protein gets one entry after TCRdb re-called the PCR reads with MiXCR. Here the sample spans around 410,000 distinct CDR3 sequences, 9.5% to 13% being singletons. This clonotype occurred a few times. This TCR was recovered from a human donor who donated a stem cell graft to a child with acute myeloid leukemia. The sequencing here drew on PBMCs from the stem cell graft donor, taken from the stem cell graft.

Here the CDR3 DNA reads TGCAGCGTTCATGGGACAGGGTACAATGAGCAGTTCTTC. It yields the protein CSVHGTGYNEQFF. This sequence joins TRBV29-1 and TRBJ2-1, with 9 nucleotides matching TRBD1. Germline CDR1 SQVTM, CDR2 ANQGSEA. Losses at the gene ends were 5 bases for V and 4 bases for J; bases not matched to a gene: 3. CDR3 length equals 13 residues.